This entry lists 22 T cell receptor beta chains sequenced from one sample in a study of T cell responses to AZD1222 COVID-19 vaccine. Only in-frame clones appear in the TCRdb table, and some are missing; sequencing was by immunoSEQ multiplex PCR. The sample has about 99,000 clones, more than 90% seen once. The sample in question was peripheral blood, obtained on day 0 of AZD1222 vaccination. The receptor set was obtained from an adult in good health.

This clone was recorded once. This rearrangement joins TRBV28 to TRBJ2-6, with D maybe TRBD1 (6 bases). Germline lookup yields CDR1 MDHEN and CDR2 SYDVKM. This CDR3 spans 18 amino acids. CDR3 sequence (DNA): TGTGCTTCTGGTGCAGGGGACGTATATCTCTCTGGGGCCAACGTCCTGACTTTC. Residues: CASGAGDVYLSGANVLTF. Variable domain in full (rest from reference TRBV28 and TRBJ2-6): DVKVTQSSRYLVKRTGEKVFLECVQDMDHENMFWYRQDPGLGLRLIYFSYDVKMKEKGDIPEGYSVSREKKERFSLILESASTNQTSMYLCASGAGDVYLSGANVLTFGAGSRLTVL.

The CDR3 region is CATSDTTEVGELFF. The CDR3 nucleotides are TGTGCCACCAGTGATACAACGGAGGTCGGGGAGCTGTTTTTT. The V call is TRBV24-1, the J call TRBJ2-2; a weak D match, TRBD2 (5 bases). Germline V CDR1 and CDR2: KGHDR, SFDVKD. V was clipped by 3 bases and J by 7 bases, with 11 bases between them. The CDR3 length is 14 residues.

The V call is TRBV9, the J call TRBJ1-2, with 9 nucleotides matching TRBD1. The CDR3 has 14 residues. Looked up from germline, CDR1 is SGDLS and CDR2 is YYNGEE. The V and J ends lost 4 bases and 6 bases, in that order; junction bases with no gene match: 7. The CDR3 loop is CASSPGQGSDGYTF. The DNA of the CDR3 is TGTGCCAGCAGCCCCGGACAGGGGAGCGATGGCTACACCTTC.

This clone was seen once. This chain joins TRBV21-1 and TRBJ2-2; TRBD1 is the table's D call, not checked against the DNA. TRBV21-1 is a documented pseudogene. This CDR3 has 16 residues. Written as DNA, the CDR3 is TGTGCCAGCAGCAAATTGACAGGGGGATACACCGGGGAGCTGTTTTTT. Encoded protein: CASSKLTGGYTGELFF.

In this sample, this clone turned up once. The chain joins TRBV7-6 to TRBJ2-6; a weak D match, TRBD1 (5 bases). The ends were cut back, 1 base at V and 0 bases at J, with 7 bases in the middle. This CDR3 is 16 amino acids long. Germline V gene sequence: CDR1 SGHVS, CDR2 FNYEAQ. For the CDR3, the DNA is TGTGCCAGCAGCTTAGACACAGGCTCTGGGGCCAACGTCCTGACTTTC. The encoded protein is CASSLDTGSGANVLTF. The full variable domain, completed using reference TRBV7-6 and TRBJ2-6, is GAGVSQSPRYKVTKRGQDVALRCDPISGHVSLYWYRQALGQGPEFLTYFNYEAQQDKSGLPNDRFSAERPEGSISTLTIQRTEQRDSAMYRCASSLDTGSGANVLTFGAGSRLTVL.

The CDR3: CASSQRSGSETLMNSPLHF. For the CDR3, the DNA is TGCGCCAGCAGCCAGAGATCGGGGTCAGAAACCTTAATGAATTCACCCCTCCACTTT. The chain recombines TRBV4-3 with TRBJ1-6; D is ambiguous. Germline values: CDR1 LGHNA, CDR2 YSLEER. The CDR3 is 19 residues long. V lost 3 bases and J lost 7, with 25 bases in between.

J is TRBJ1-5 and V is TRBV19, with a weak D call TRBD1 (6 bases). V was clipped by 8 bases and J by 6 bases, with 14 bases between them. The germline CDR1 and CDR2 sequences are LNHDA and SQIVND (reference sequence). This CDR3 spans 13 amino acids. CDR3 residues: CASATGGAQPQHF. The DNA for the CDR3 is TGTGCCAGTGCCACGGGGGGGGCTCAGCCCCAGCATTTT.

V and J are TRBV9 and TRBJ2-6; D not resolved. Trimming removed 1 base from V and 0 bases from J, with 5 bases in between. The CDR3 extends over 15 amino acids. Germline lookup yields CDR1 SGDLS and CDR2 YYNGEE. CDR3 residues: CASSVRSSGANVLTF. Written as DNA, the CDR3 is TGTGCCAGCAGCGTAAGAAGCTCTGGGGCCAACGTCCTGACTTTC.

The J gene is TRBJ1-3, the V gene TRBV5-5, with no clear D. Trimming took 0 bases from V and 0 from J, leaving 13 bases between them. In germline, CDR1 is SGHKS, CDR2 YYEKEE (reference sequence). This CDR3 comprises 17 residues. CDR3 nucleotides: TGTGCCAGCAGCTTGGCTTCCACGGATTTCTCTGGAAACACCATATATTTT. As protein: CASSLASTDFSGNTIYF.

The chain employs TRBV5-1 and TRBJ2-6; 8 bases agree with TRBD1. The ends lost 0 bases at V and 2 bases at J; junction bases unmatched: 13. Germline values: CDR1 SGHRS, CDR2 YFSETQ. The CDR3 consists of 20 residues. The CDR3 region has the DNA TGCGCCAGCAGCTTGGAGTTTCAGGGGGCAGTGATCGCTGGGGCCAACGTCCTGACTTTC. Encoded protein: CASSLEFQGAVIAGANVLTF.

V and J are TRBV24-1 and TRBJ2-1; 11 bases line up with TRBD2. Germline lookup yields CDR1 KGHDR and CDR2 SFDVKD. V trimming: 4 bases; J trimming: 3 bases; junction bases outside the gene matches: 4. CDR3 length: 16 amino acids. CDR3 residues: CATSDPTSGGYNEQFF. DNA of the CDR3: TGTGCCACCAGTGACCCAACTAGCGGGGGCTACAATGAGCAGTTCTTC.

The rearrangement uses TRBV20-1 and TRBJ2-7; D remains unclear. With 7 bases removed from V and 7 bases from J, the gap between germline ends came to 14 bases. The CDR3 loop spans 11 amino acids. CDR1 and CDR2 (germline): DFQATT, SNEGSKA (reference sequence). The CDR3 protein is CSVSVLAEQYF. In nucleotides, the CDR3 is TGCAGTGTCTCGGTCCTTGCGGAGCAGTACTTC.

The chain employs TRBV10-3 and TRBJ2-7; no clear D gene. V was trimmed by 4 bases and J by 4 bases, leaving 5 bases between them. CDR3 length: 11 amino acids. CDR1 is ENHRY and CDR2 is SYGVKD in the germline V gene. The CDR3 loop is CAISVGYEQYF. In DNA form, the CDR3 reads TGTGCCATCAGTGTAGGATACGAGCAGTACTTC.

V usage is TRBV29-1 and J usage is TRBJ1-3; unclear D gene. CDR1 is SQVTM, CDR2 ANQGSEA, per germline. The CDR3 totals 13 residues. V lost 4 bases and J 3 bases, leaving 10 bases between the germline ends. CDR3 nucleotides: TGCAGCGTTGGGCAGGTTCTTGGAAACACCATATATTTT. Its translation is CSVGQVLGNTIYF.

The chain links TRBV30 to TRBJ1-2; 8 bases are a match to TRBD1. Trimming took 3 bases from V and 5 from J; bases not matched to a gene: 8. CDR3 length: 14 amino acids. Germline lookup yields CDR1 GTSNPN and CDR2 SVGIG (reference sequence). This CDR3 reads CAWRTRTGQYGYTF. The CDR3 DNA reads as TGTGCCTGGAGGACCAGGACAGGGCAGTATGGCTACACCTTC. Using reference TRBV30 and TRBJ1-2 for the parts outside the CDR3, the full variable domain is SQTIHQWPATLVQPVGSPLSLECTVEGTSNPNLYWYRQAAGRGLQLLFYSVGIGQISSEVPQNLSASRPQDRQFILSSKKLLLSDSGFYLCAWRTRTGQYGYTFGSGTRLTVV.

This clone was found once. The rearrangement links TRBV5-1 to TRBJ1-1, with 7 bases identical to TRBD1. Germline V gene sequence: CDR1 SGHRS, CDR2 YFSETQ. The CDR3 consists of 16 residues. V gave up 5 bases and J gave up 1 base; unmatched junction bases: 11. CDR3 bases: TGCGCCAGCAGTCTACAGGGGATTGTATCGAACACTGAAGCTTTCTTT. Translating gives CASSLQGIVSNTEAFF.

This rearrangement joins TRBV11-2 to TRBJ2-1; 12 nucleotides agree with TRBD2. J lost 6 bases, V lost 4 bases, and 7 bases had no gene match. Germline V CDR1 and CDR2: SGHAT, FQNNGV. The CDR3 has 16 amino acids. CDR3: CASSSSSGRAPNEQFF. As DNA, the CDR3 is TGTGCCAGCAGCTCCTCTAGCGGGAGGGCCCCCAATGAGCAGTTCTTC. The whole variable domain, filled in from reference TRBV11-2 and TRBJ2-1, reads EAGVAQSPRYKIIEKRQSVAFWCNPISGHATLYWYQQILGQGPKLLIQFQNNGVVDDSQLPKDRFSAERLKGVDSTLKIQPAKLEDSAVYLCASSSSSGRAPNEQFFGPGTRLTVL.

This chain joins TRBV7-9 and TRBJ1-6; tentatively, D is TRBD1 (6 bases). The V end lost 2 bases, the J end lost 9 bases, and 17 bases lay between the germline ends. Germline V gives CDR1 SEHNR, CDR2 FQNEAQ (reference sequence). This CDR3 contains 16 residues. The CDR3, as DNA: TGTGCCAGCAGCTTACTCTTACAGGGCCGCAGTTCACCCCTCCACTTT. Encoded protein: CASSLLLQGRSSPLHF.

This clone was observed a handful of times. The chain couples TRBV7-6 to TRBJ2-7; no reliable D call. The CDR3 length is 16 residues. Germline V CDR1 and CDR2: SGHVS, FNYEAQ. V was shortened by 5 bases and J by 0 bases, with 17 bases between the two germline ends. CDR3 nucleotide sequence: TGTGCCAGCAGCCCCCCGGACGGAGAAAGCTCCTACGAGCAGTACTTC. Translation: CASSPPDGESSYEQYF. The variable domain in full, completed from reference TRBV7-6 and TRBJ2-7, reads GAGVSQSPRYKVTKRGQDVALRCDPISGHVSLYWYRQALGQGPEFLTYFNYEAQQDKSGLPNDRFSAERPEGSISTLTIQRTEQRDSAMYRCASSPPDGESSYEQYFGPGTRLTVT.

CDR3 sequence: CASRPGRGALGTEAFF. The CDR3 nucleotides read TGTGCCAGCAGACCCGGAAGGGGGGCGCTTGGTACTGAAGCTTTCTTT. The chain uses TRBV7-9 and TRBJ1-1; the D gene is possibly TRBD1 (6 bases). The CDR3 is 16 residues long. The V end was cut by 6 bases, the J end by 5 bases, with 22 bases between. The germline V gene encodes CDR1 SEHNR and CDR2 FQNEAQ (reference sequence).

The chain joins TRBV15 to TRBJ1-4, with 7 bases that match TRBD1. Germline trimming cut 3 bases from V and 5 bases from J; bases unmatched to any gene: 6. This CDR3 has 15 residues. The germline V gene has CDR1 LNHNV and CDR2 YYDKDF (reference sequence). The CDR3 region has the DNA TGTGCCACCAGCAGGAGGGACAGACTAAATGAAAAACTGTTTTTT. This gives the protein CATSRRDRLNEKLFF.

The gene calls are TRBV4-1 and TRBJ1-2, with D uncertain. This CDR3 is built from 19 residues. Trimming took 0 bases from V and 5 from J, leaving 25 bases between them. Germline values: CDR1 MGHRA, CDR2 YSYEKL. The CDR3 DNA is TGCGCCAGCAGCCAAGATCTCCCCGGGGTCTTAGCGCTCGGTTATGGCTACACCTTC. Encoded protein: CASSQDLPGVLALGYGYTF.